Following are 28 T cell receptor beta chains from one sample sequenced in a study of blood T cell repertoires in COVID-19. Generated by immunoSEQ multiplex PCR, the TCRdb table keeps only in-frame clones and is missing some. This table holds 130,000 or so clones, about 89% found once. Source material: peripheral blood. Receptors were obtained from a man in his fifties or sixties with active or convalescent COVID-19.

This chain joins TRBV3-1 (or the pseudogene TRBV3-2) and TRBJ2-3; 14 bases fit TRBD2. J lost 6 bases, V lost 4 bases, and 6 bases had no gene match. The CDR3 runs 16 residues. CDR1 is LGHDT, CDR2 YNNKEL, per germline (reference sequence). The CDR3 protein is CASSRRTSGGFDTQYF. As DNA, the CDR3 is TGTGCCAGCAGCCGCCGGACTAGCGGGGGGTTTGATACGCAGTATTTT.

The gene calls are TRBV5-1 and TRBJ1-3, with TRBD1 matching 10 bases. Germline trimming cut 3 bases from V and 0 bases from J; bases unmatched to any gene: 0. In germline, CDR1 is SGHRS, CDR2 YFSETQ. The CDR3 loop spans 15 amino acids. The CDR3 DNA is TGCGCCAGCAGCTGGGACAGGGGCTCTGGAAACACCATATATTTT. Its protein is CASSWDRGSGNTIYF.

This rearrangement joins TRBV19 to TRBJ2-2; D might be TRBD1 (5 bases). From germline, CDR1 is LNHDA and CDR2 SQIVND (reference sequence). V lost 5 bases, J lost 0 bases, and 13 bases lay in between. This CDR3 has 16 residues. CDR3 residues: CASSPGHLANTGELFF. The CDR3 nucleotides read TGTGCCAGTAGTCCCGGACACCTTGCGAACACCGGGGAGCTGTTTTTT.

As regards this clone: The junction departs from the called germline gene at one end, perhaps through a read error. The chain recombines TRBV5-5 with TRBJ2-7; 12 positions agree with TRBD1. The CDR3 length is 14 residues. Per germline, CDR1 SGHKS and CDR2 YYEKEE (reference sequence). The CDR3 bases are TGTACCAGCAGCTGGGGGACAGGGGGCGCCGAGCAGTACTTC. It codes for CTSSWGTGGAEQYF.

V gene TRBV10-1 combines with J gene TRBJ1-1; 8 nucleotides agree with TRBD1. The germline V gene encodes CDR1 WNHNN and CDR2 SYGVQD (reference sequence). The CDR3 consists of 14 residues. With V trimmed by 7 bases and J by 4 bases, 8 bases remained unmatched. CDR3 in amino acids: CASTLTDRGTEAFF. The CDR3 DNA reads as TGCGCCAGCACTCTCACTGACAGGGGCACTGAAGCTTTCTTT.

The chain joins TRBV4-1 to TRBJ2-3; TRBD2 matches 7 bases. Germline V gene sequence: CDR1 MGHRA, CDR2 YSYEKL. V shed 0 bases, J shed 3 bases, and the junction held 3 bases outside the gene matches. This CDR3 is built from 15 residues. The CDR3 sequence: CASSQDGGGTDTQYF. In nucleotides, the CDR3 is TGCGCCAGCAGCCAAGACGGCGGGGGTACAGATACGCAGTATTTT.

In DNA form, the CDR3 reads TGTGCCAGCAGTACGAGCGGGATTTCCTCTTTTGAGCAGTTCTTC. Amino acid sequence: CASSTSGISSFEQFF. The chain has TRBV6-5 and TRBJ2-1; the match to TRBD2 covers 7 bases. The trim removed 5 bases at V and 9 bases at J, leaving 13 bases unmatched. Looked up from germline, CDR1 is MNHEY and CDR2 is SVGAGI. The length of the CDR3 is 15 residues.

The V call is TRBV5-1, the J call TRBJ1-4; tentative D call: TRBD1 (6 bases). Per the germline V gene, CDR1 is SGHRS and CDR2 is YFSETQ. The CDR3 spans 14 residues. V gave up 4 bases and J gave up 8 bases, with 15 bases separating them. The CDR3 nucleotides are TGCGCCAGCAGCCCACGGGACATTCGCGAAAAACTGTTTTTT. Translated, it gives CASSPRDIREKLFF. The variable domain in full, with the rest retrieved from reference TRBV5-1 and TRBJ1-4, is KAGVTQTPRYLIKTRGQQVTLSCSPISGHRSVSWYQQTPGQGLQFLFEYFSETQRNKGNFPGRFSGRQFSNSRSEMNVSTLELGDSALYLCASSPRDIREKLFFGSGTQLSVL.

The chain employs TRBV7-8 and TRBJ1-6, with a possible D match to TRBD1 (5 bases). Germline loops: CDR1 SGHVS, CDR2 FQNEAQ. This CDR3 contains 14 residues. V was pared by 4 bases and J by 2 bases, with 6 bases between. CDR3 DNA sequence: TGTGCCAGCAGCTCGACAGCCTATAATTCACCCCTCCACTTT. Protein sequence: CASSSTAYNSPLHF. The full variable domain, with the rest looked up from reference TRBV7-8 and TRBJ1-6, is GAGVSQSPRYKVAKRGQDVALRCDPISGHVSLFWYQQALGQGPEFLTYFQNEAQLDKSGLPSDRFFAERPEGSVSTLKIQRTQQEDSAVYLCASSSTAYNSPLHFGNGTRLTVT.

The J gene is TRBJ1-6, the V gene TRBV30; unclear D gene. CDR3 length: 13 amino acids. Trimming shortened V by 3 bases and J by 7 bases, and 10 bases separated the two germline ends. The germline gives CDR1 GTSNPN, CDR2 SVGIG (reference sequence). The CDR3 is CAWRPWANSPLHF. The DNA for the CDR3 is TGTGCCTGGAGGCCTTGGGCAAATTCACCCCTCCACTTT.

Of note for this clone: Other DNA variants within this sample encode the same CDR3. The V call is TRBV4-1, the J call TRBJ2-3; no firm D call. The CDR3 covers 14 residues. V shed 1 base and J shed 0 bases, with 5 bases lying between them. The V gene's germline CDR1 is MGHRA and CDR2 YSYEKL. The CDR3 nucleotides are TGCGCCAGCAGCCAAGTCAGGAGCACAGATACGCAGTATTTT. It codes for CASSQVRSTDTQYF.

The rearrangement joins TRBV24-1 to TRBJ2-2; TRBD1 is a possible D gene (5 bases). The CDR3 covers 16 residues. Trimming cost V 3 bases and J 5 bases, with 15 bases left between them. The germline V gene has CDR1 KGHDR and CDR2 SFDVKD. CDR3: CATSDPRQGRTGELFF. The CDR3 DNA sequence: TGTGCCACCAGTGATCCCCGTCAGGGCCGGACCGGGGAGCTGTTTTTT.

The rearrangement links TRBV29-1 to TRBJ1-4, with D uncertain. The CDR3 length is 13 residues. CDR1 and CDR2 from the germline V gene are SQVTM and ANQGSEA. V was pared by 0 bases and J by 4 bases, with 6 bases between. CDR3 protein: CSVEEGSNEKLFF. CDR3 nucleotides: TGCAGCGTTGAAGAGGGGAGTAATGAAAAACTGTTTTTT.

The chain joins TRBV4-2 to TRBJ1-1; a possible D gene is TRBD1 (5 bases). Germline V gene lookup returns CDR1 LGHNA and CDR2 YNFKEQ. This CDR3 contains 16 residues. Trimming took 0 bases from V and 0 from J, leaving 11 bases between them. The DNA of the CDR3 is TGTGCCAGCAGCCAAGATTGGTACAGGATGAACACTGAAGCTTTCTTT. Translated, it gives CASSQDWYRMNTEAFF.

This clone showed up just once. The chain joins TRBV30 to TRBJ2-3; D not resolved. Germline V lookup: CDR1 GTSNPN, CDR2 SVGIG (reference sequence). The CDR3 runs 11 residues. The V and J ends lost 3 bases and 5 bases respectively, with 6 bases between them. The CDR3 sequence is CAWRPGDTQYF. Written as DNA, the CDR3 is TGTGCCTGGAGACCCGGAGATACGCAGTATTTT.

The rearrangement joins TRBV18 to TRBJ2-1; TRBD1 matches at 9 bases. CDR3 length: 16 residues. Unmatched junction bases numbered 3, after V lost 0 bases and J lost 3 bases. The V gene's germline CDR1 is KGHSH and CDR2 LQKENI. The CDR3 spells CASSPPGTGLYNEQFF. Here the CDR3 DNA reads TGTGCCAGCTCACCACCTGGGACAGGGCTCTACAATGAGCAGTTCTTC.

The J gene is TRBJ1-4, the V gene TRBV5-1; 8 bases agree with TRBD1. Germline values: CDR1 SGHRS, CDR2 YFSETQ. The CDR3 runs to 15 residues. V lost 3 bases to trimming and J lost 8 bases; unmatched junction nucleotides: 9. DNA of the CDR3: TGCGCCAGCAGCTCCAAGACAGGGGTAGAGGAAAAACTGTTTTTT. Residues: CASSSKTGVEEKLFF.

The rearrangement joins TRBV6-6 to TRBJ1-6; possible D gene TRBD1, 5 bases. Germline lookup yields CDR1 MNHNY and CDR2 SVGAGI (reference sequence). CDR3 length: 15 residues. V lost 6 bases and J lost 5, with 14 bases in between. The CDR3 DNA reads as TGTGCCAGCAGACTCAGGGTCGCCGATAATTCACCCCTCCACTTT. This encodes CASRLRVADNSPLHF.

The chain has TRBV4-1 and TRBJ1-2, with unresolved D. The CDR3 is 15 amino acids. Germline V lookup: CDR1 MGHRA, CDR2 YSYEKL. The V end was cut by 0 bases, the J end by 4 bases, with 12 bases between. The DNA for the CDR3 is TGCGCCAGCAGCCAAGAGTTCAGAGAGGGCTATGGCTACACCTTC. Amino acids: CASSQEFREGYGYTF.

This clone was found once. The sample holds other DNA sequences that translate to the same CDR3. The chain is built from TRBV5-1 and TRBJ1-3; D remains ambiguous. This CDR3 spans 15 amino acids. V lost 5 bases, J lost 3 bases, and 15 bases lay in between. The germline gives CDR1 SGHRS, CDR2 YFSETQ. The CDR3 coding sequence is TGCGCCAGCAGTAGCGCGGGTGGGAGTGGAAACACCATATATTTT. Residues: CASSSAGGSGNTIYF. Variable domain in full (rest from reference TRBV5-1 and TRBJ1-3): KAGVTQTPRYLIKTRGQQVTLSCSPISGHRSVSWYQQTPGQGLQFLFEYFSETQRNKGNFPGRFSGRQFSNSRSEMNVSTLELGDSALYLCASSSAGGSGNTIYFGEGSWLTVV.

The chain joins TRBV10-1 to TRBJ1-1; 7 bases are a match to TRBD1. Trimming took 2 bases from V and 0 from J; bases not matched to a gene: 6. There are 16 residues in the CDR3. Germline CDR1 reads WNHNN; CDR2 reads SYGVQD (reference sequence). The CDR3: CASSEAGGGLNTEAFF. In nucleotides, the CDR3 is TGCGCCAGCAGTGAGGCAGGAGGGGGCCTGAACACTGAAGCTTTCTTT.

The rearrangement joins TRBV24-1 to TRBJ2-5; 10 positions match TRBD1. Germline values: CDR1 KGHDR, CDR2 SFDVKD. The V segment lost 0 bases and the J segment 1 base; nucleotides outside the gene matches: 1. The CDR3 runs 16 residues. CDR3 in amino acids: CATSDLGDRGQETQYF. The CDR3 DNA sequence: TGTGCCACCAGTGATTTGGGGGACAGGGGCCAAGAGACCCAGTACTTC.

This clone was found a few times. This chain uses TRBV18 with TRBJ1-6; a weak D match, TRBD1 (6 bases). This CDR3 contains 14 residues. Per germline, CDR1 KGHSH and CDR2 LQKENI. V was clipped by 2 bases and J by 9 bases, with 11 bases between them. This chain's CDR3 is CASSPTGGTSPLHF. Written as DNA, the CDR3 is TGTGCCAGCTCACCAACGGGGGGCACTTCACCCCTCCACTTT.

The rearrangement links TRBV25-1 to TRBJ1-1; weak D call: TRBD1 (5 bases). This CDR3 region has 13 residues. Germline values: CDR1 MGHDK, CDR2 SYGVNS. V lost 5 bases to trimming and J lost 7 bases, with 14 bases between them. CDR3 protein: CASSKAGLDEAFF. CDR3 DNA sequence: TGTGCCAGCAGTAAGGCAGGGTTAGATGAAGCTTTCTTT.

This clone has only a few counts. The chain joins TRBV15 to TRBJ1-5; D is possibly TRBD1 (5 bases). Trimming took off 0 bases at V and 2 bases at J, with 5 bases between the two ends. The germline V gene has CDR1 LNHNV and CDR2 YYDKDF (reference sequence). The CDR3 runs to 14 residues. The DNA for the CDR3 is TGTGCCACCAGCAGAGACAGGGGCAATCAGCCCCAGCATTTT. This encodes CATSRDRGNQPQHF.

This sequence joins TRBV19 and TRBJ2-3; 9 bases line up with TRBD1. V lost 8 bases and J lost 4; bases outside the gene matches: 7. From germline, CDR1 is LNHDA and CDR2 SQIVND (reference sequence). The CDR3 is made up of 14 amino acids. Here the CDR3 DNA reads TGTGCCAGTCGGGACAGGGAAGGGCCAGATACGCAGTATTTT. This codes for CASRDREGPDTQYF.

This chain joins TRBV9 and TRBJ2-2; D possibly corresponds to TRBD2 (6 bases). The CDR3 has 16 amino acids. Germline V gene sequence: CDR1 SGDLS, CDR2 YYNGEE. V lost 0 bases and J 0 bases, leaving 9 bases between the germline ends. The CDR3 coding sequence is TGTGCCAGCAGCGTAGGCCTAGCGCCGAACACCGGGGAGCTGTTTTTT. This encodes CASSVGLAPNTGELFF.

V and J are TRBV30 and TRBJ1-5; D possibly corresponds to TRBD1 (6 bases). The CDR3 consists of 13 residues. The V and J ends lost 5 bases and 7 bases respectively, with 15 bases between them. The germline V gene has CDR1 GTSNPN and CDR2 SVGIG (reference sequence). The CDR3 DNA sequence: TGTGCCTGGGGGGGCCGGGAAGACCAGCCCCAGCATTTT. As protein: CAWGGREDQPQHF.